This T cell receptor beta chain is drawn from a study of graft-versus-host responses after intestinal transplantation. General observations from the study: Some patients had graft-donor T cell macrochimerism. In their allografts, the ratios of graft-versus-host to host-versus-graft T cell clones were high.

About this clone: Antigen: not known.

The method was immunoSEQ multiplex PCR; TCRdb's version includes in-frame clones alone and lacks a portion of them. The sample lists about 24,000 clones; 75% to 90% were seen once. Per germline, CDR1 SEHNR and CDR2 FQNEAQ (reference sequence). The CDR3 has 14 amino acids. Trimming removed 7 bases from V and 2 bases from J, with 14 bases in between. The chain links TRBV7-9 to TRBJ2-5, with TRBD1 as a possible D gene (6 bases). This receptor was identified in a human patient who received an intestinal transplant, so some T cells may come from the graft donor. This sample comprised PBMCs, obtained around 14 months after intestinal transplant. In DNA form, the CDR3 reads TGTGCCAGCATCAAAGGTGGACAGCAAGAGACCCAGTACTTC. Amino acids: CASIKGGQQETQYF.